A single sample is the source of the 7 T cell receptor beta chains below, sequenced in a study of beta chain features in type 1 diabetes. Study results and caveats: Type 1 diabetes patients had TCRB CDR3s that were shorter (moderately but significantly so) in all four CD4+ subsets.

Expressed TCRB transcripts were sequenced because the isolated RNA had all been reverse transcribed beforehand. This table comes from immunoSEQ multiplex PCR, and its TCRdb copy is limited to in-frame clones, with some not included. Here the sample spans 500,000 to 800,000 clones, 9.5% to 15% being singletons. No antigen is known for these receptors. The specimen sequenced was naive CD4+ T cells from blood. These receptors all stem from a man aged 30 to 45 with type 1 diabetes.

There are a few counts of this clone. The chain links TRBV4-2 to TRBJ1-3, with D perhaps TRBD1 (5 bases). CDR3 length: 14 amino acids. Trimming took off 6 bases at V and 3 bases at J, with 12 bases between the two ends. Looked up from germline, CDR1 is LGHNA and CDR2 is YNFKEQ. The CDR3, as DNA: TGTGCCAGCAGTCGGGACGGCCTTGGAAACACCATATATTTT. Amino acid sequence: CASSRDGLGNTIYF.

The chain uses TRBV28 and TRBJ2-7, with D possibly matching TRBD2 (5 bases). Trimming stripped 2 bases from V and 2 bases from J, with 16 bases between. Germline V CDR1 and CDR2: MDHEN, SYDVKM. The CDR3 runs 16 residues. The DNA for the CDR3 is TGTGCCAGCAGTTTAGCGACGGGGAGTGGTACCTACGAGCAGTACTTC. The encoded protein is CASSLATGSGTYEQYF.

In this sample, this clone turned up a few times. The chain uses TRBV30 and TRBJ1-5, with D uncertain. V dropped 1 base and J dropped 0 bases, with 7 bases sitting between them. The germline V gene encodes CDR1 GTSNPN and CDR2 SVGIG (reference sequence). The CDR3 totals 14 residues. CDR3 in amino acids: CAWSGPGSNQPQHF. The CDR3 coding sequence is TGTGCCTGGAGTGGGCCAGGTAGCAATCAGCCCCAGCATTTT.

The chain couples TRBV19 to TRBJ2-2; D unresolved. This CDR3 has 15 amino acids. Trimming removed 6 bases from V and 6 bases from J, with 17 bases in between. Germline V gene sequence: CDR1 LNHDA, CDR2 SQIVND (reference sequence). The CDR3 coding sequence is TGTGCCAGTAGATTGCCATTACGGTCTTCCGGGGAGCTGTTTTTT. This gives the protein CASRLPLRSSGELFF. The whole variable domain, remainder taken from reference TRBV19 and TRBJ2-2, is DGGITQSPKYLFRKEGQNVTLSCEQNLNHDAMYWYRQDPGQGLRLIYYSQIVNDFQKGDIAEGYSVSREKKESFPLTVTSAQKNPTAFYLCASRLPLRSSGELFFGEGSRLTVL.

This clone was seen a few times. The chain employs TRBV9 and TRBJ1-4, with unresolved D. Trimming took off 3 bases at V and 8 bases at J, with 14 bases between the two ends. The CDR3 has 14 residues. Per germline, CDR1 SGDLS and CDR2 YYNGEE. The CDR3: CASSARAAAEKLFF. CDR3 sequence (DNA): TGTGCCAGCAGCGCACGGGCCGCAGCCGAAAAACTGTTTTTT.

This clone occurred a few times. This chain uses TRBV6-6 with TRBJ1-5; maybe TRBD1 (6 bases). Trimming removed 7 bases at V and 1 base at J, with 17 bases between. The CDR3 covers 16 residues. Germline CDR1 MNHNY, CDR2 SVGAGI (reference sequence). The CDR3 sequence is CASILQGGSSNQPQHF. CDR3 DNA sequence: TGTGCCAGCATTCTACAGGGAGGGTCGAGCAATCAGCCCCAGCATTTT.

This clone was counted a few times. The chain is built from TRBV5-6 and TRBJ1-1; D call uncertain. The CDR3 has 12 residues. Germline V gene lookup returns CDR1 SGHDT and CDR2 YYEEEE. Trimming stripped 3 bases from V and 11 bases from J, with 14 bases between. In DNA form, the CDR3 reads TGTGCCAGCAGCTACCAGGCAGTAGTGGCTTTCTTT. Its translation: CASSYQAVVAFF.